This is a list of T cell receptor beta chains from one sample in a study of cytomegalovirus exposure and HLA in healthy donors. Profiled with immunoSEQ multiplex PCR; TCRdb holds only in-frame clones, not every one. The data hold 85,000 to 130,000 clones, with around 83% observed a single time. The sequencing input was PBMCs. The receptors were gathered from a woman aged 18-29 years in good health and CMV-seronegative. Both conserved end residues are part of each CDR3. D genes are given only for firm matches. Clone size is given for some rows only: seen once, a few or many times, or a class if the clone is expanded.

d_call: TRBD2
v_call: TRBV5-4
j_call: TRBJ2-1
cdr3_length: 15
clone_size: .
cdr3_nt: TGTGCCAGCAGCTTCCCTAGCGGGAGTAAGGGTGAGCAGTTCTTC
cdr3_aa: CASSFPSGSKGEQFF

d_call: .
v_call: TRBV30
j_call: TRBJ2-7
cdr3_length: 12
clone_size: .
cdr3_nt: TGTGCCTGCCACACCCGGCGAGGCGAGCAGTACTTC
cdr3_aa: CACHTRRGEQYF

d_call: .
v_call: TRBV5-4
j_call: TRBJ2-3
cdr3_length: 14
clone_size: .
cdr3_nt: TGTGCCAGCAGCCCTTCTCTAGGGGCAGATACGCAGTATTTT
cdr3_aa: CASSPSLGADTQYF

d_call: TRBD2
v_call: TRBV5-1
j_call: TRBJ2-3
cdr3_length: 15
clone_size: .
cdr3_nt: TGCGCCAGCAGGGCTAGCGGGGAGTACACAGATACGCAGTATTTT
cdr3_aa: CASRASGEYTDTQYF

d_call: .
v_call: TRBV19
j_call: TRBJ1-1
cdr3_length: 16
clone_size: .
cdr3_nt: TGTGCCAGTAGTAAAAGGAAAGGATCTGGGCACACTGAAGCTTTCTTT
cdr3_aa: CASSKRKGSGHTEAFF

d_call: .
v_call: TRBV5-1
j_call: TRBJ2-7
cdr3_length: 17
clone_size: once
cdr3_nt: TGCGCCAGCAGCCTGATGTTTACTCCTAGTCGTTTCTACGAGCAGTACTTC
cdr3_aa: CASSLMFTPSRFYEQYF

d_call: TRBD1
v_call: TRBV15
j_call: TRBJ2-7
cdr3_length: 15
clone_size: .
cdr3_nt: TGTGCCACCAGCGGCCGGGACAGGGATACCTACGAGCAGTACTTC
cdr3_aa: CATSGRDRDTYEQYF

d_call: .
v_call: TRBV5-4
j_call: TRBJ2-5
cdr3_length: 14
clone_size: .
cdr3_nt: TGTGCCACCGGGATCACCGGCGGCCGAGAGACCCAGTACTTC
cdr3_aa: CATGITGGRETQYF

d_call: TRBD1
v_call: TRBV28
j_call: TRBJ1-2
cdr3_length: 15
clone_size: .
cdr3_nt: TGTGCCAGCAGTTCTGACAGGGACAAACTCTATGGCTACACCTTC
cdr3_aa: CASSSDRDKLYGYTF

d_call: .
v_call: TRBV28
j_call: TRBJ2-3
cdr3_length: 17
clone_size: few
cdr3_nt: TGTGCCAGCAGTTTAAGATCGTGGTCTCACTCCACAGATACGCAGTATTTT
cdr3_aa: CASSLRSWSHSTDTQYF

d_call: TRBD1
v_call: TRBV27
j_call: TRBJ2-4
cdr3_length: 14
clone_size: once
cdr3_nt: TGTGCCAGCAGACCGGGACAGGCCAAAAACATTCAGTACTTC
cdr3_aa: CASRPGQAKNIQYF

d_call: .
v_call: TRBV10-3
j_call: TRBJ2-3
cdr3_length: 15
clone_size: once
cdr3_nt: TGTGCCATCAGTTATTCCCCTGAAGCCACTGATACGCAGTATTTT
cdr3_aa: CAISYSPEATDTQYF

d_call: TRBD2
v_call: TRBV18
j_call: TRBJ2-7
cdr3_length: 18
clone_size: .
cdr3_nt: TGTGCCAGCTCACCACGAGGGGGACTAGCGGGAGGGGGCTACGAGCAGTACTTC
cdr3_aa: CASSPRGGLAGGGYEQYF

d_call: .
v_call: TRBV11-2
j_call: TRBJ1-4
cdr3_length: 15
clone_size: .
cdr3_nt: TGTGCCAGCAGCTTAACGTCCAGGGTCGAGGAAAAACTGTTTTTT
cdr3_aa: CASSLTSRVEEKLFF

d_call: .
v_call: TRBV7-9
j_call: TRBJ2-3
cdr3_length: 15
clone_size: .
cdr3_nt: TGTGCCAGCAGCATCGTACAGGTTAGCACAGATACGCAGTATTTT
cdr3_aa: CASSIVQVSTDTQYF

d_call: TRBD2
v_call: TRBV6-4
j_call: TRBJ2-3
cdr3_length: 15
clone_size: .
cdr3_nt: TGTGCCAGCAGTGTAGCGGGAGGGCCGACAGATACGCAGTATTTT
cdr3_aa: CASSVAGGPTDTQYF

d_call: TRBD2
v_call: TRBV7-2
j_call: TRBJ2-1
cdr3_length: 14
clone_size: .
cdr3_nt: TGTGCCAGCAGCTTAGGCGGGAGAAGGAATGAGCAGTTCTTC
cdr3_aa: CASSLGGRRNEQFF

d_call: TRBD2
v_call: TRBV7-7
j_call: TRBJ2-2
cdr3_length: 18
clone_size: once
cdr3_nt: TGTGCCAGCAGCTCCACCGGGGGGGGCGCACCGGTCACCGGGGAGCTGTTTTTT
cdr3_aa: CASSSTGGGAPVTGELFF

d_call: .
v_call: TRBV18
j_call: TRBJ1-1
cdr3_length: 16
clone_size: .
cdr3_nt: TGTGCCAGCTCACCAGGTACGGGGAAAATAAGCACTGAAGCTTTCTTT
cdr3_aa: CASSPGTGKISTEAFF

d_call: TRBD2
v_call: TRBV27
j_call: TRBJ2-3
cdr3_length: 18
clone_size: .
cdr3_nt: TGTGCCAGCAGTTTATCGCTGGGGGGGGAGTGGTCCCCAGATACGCAGTATTTT
cdr3_aa: CASSLSLGGEWSPDTQYF

d_call: .
v_call: TRBV11-2
j_call: TRBJ2-3
cdr3_length: 15
clone_size: .
cdr3_nt: TGTGCCAGCAGCCATTACGGGCGGGACCCAGATACGCAGTATTTT
cdr3_aa: CASSHYGRDPDTQYF

d_call: .
v_call: TRBV6-5
j_call: TRBJ2-7
cdr3_length: 14
clone_size: .
cdr3_nt: TGTGCCAGCAGAAAAGGACAGGGAGGGTACGAGCAGTACTTC
cdr3_aa: CASRKGQGGYEQYF

d_call: TRBD2
v_call: TRBV9
j_call: TRBJ2-3
cdr3_length: 20
clone_size: .
cdr3_nt: TGTGCCAGCAGCGTGAGCCCTAGCGGGAGGACAGGCATTGAGACAGATACGCAGTATTTT
cdr3_aa: CASSVSPSGRTGIETDTQYF

d_call: .
v_call: TRBV27
j_call: TRBJ1-4
cdr3_length: 15
clone_size: .
cdr3_nt: TGTGCCAGCAGTTTAGTCTGGGGGGAGCGAGAAAAACTGTTTTTT
cdr3_aa: CASSLVWGEREKLFF

d_call: TRBD1
v_call: TRBV7-2
j_call: TRBJ1-2
cdr3_length: 13
clone_size: .
cdr3_nt: TGTGCCAGCAGCGACAGGGCCAACTATGGCTACACCTTC
cdr3_aa: CASSDRANYGYTF

d_call: TRBD1
v_call: TRBV6-1
j_call: TRBJ1-6
cdr3_length: 17
clone_size: once
cdr3_nt: TGTGCCAGCAGTGAAGTTAGGACAGGCGAATATAATTCACCCCTCCACTTT
cdr3_aa: CASSEVRTGEYNSPLHF

d_call: TRBD1
v_call: TRBV5-4
j_call: TRBJ2-7
cdr3_length: 14
clone_size: .
cdr3_nt: TGTGCCAGCAGCTTGGCTCACAGGGGTTACGAGCAGTACTTC
cdr3_aa: CASSLAHRGYEQYF

d_call: .
v_call: TRBV5-1
j_call: TRBJ1-4
cdr3_length: 15
clone_size: .
cdr3_nt: TGCGCCAGCAGCTTTAATGGACAGCCAAATGAAAAACTGTTTTTT
cdr3_aa: CASSFNGQPNEKLFF

d_call: .
v_call: TRBV6-4
j_call: TRBJ2-1
cdr3_length: 16
clone_size: .
cdr3_nt: TGTGCCAGCACCGCGGTTGAGCGATTTTCGGACAATGAGCAGTTCTTC
cdr3_aa: CASTAVERFSDNEQFF

d_call: .
v_call: TRBV29-1
j_call: TRBJ2-7
cdr3_length: 11
clone_size: .
cdr3_nt: TGCAGCGTTGAAGGAGGTCACGAGCAGTACTTC
cdr3_aa: CSVEGGHEQYF

d_call: .
v_call: TRBV16
j_call: TRBJ1-1
cdr3_length: 15
clone_size: .
cdr3_nt: TGTGCCAGCAGCCAATATAGCACGAAGAACACTGAAGCTTTCTTT
cdr3_aa: CASSQYSTKNTEAFF